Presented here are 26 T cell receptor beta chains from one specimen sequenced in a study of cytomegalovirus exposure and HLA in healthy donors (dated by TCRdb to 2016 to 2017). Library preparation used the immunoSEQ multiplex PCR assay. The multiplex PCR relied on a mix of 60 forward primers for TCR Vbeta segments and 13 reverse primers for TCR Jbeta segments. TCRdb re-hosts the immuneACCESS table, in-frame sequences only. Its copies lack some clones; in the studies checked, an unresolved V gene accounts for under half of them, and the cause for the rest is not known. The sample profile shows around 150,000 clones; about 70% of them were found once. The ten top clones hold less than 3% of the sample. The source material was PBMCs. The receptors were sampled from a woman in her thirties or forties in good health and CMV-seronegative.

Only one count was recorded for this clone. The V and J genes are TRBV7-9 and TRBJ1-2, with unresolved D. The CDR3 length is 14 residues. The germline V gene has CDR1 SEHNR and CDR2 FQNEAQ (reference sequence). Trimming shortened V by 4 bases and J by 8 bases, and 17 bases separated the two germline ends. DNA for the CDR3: TGTGCCAGCAGCTATTGGCCCGCCAGCGACGGCTACACCTTC. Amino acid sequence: CASSYWPASDGYTF.

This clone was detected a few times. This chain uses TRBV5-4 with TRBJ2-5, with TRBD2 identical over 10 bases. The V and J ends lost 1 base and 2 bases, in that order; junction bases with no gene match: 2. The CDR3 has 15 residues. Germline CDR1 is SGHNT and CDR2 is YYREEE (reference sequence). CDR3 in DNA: TGTGCCAGCAGCTTGAGTAGCGGGGGGCAAGAGACCCAGTACTTC. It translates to CASSLSSGGQETQYF.

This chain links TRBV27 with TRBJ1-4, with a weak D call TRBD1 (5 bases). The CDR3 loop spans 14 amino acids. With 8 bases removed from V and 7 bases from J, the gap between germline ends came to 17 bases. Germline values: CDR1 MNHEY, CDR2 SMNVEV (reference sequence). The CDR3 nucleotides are TGTGCCAGCCGAGGTTCCGCTCAGGGTGAAAAACTGTTTTTT. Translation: CASRGSAQGEKLFF.

The CDR3 sequence is CASSQSAWSGGTDTQYF. The CDR3 DNA follows: TGTGCCAGCAGCCAAAGTGCATGGTCGGGGGGCACAGATACGCAGTATTTT. The rearrangement links TRBV4-2 to TRBJ2-3; a weak D match, TRBD2 (6 bases). CDR3 length: 17 amino acids. Trimming took off 2 bases at V and 1 base at J, with 16 bases between the two ends. Germline-derived CDR1 and CDR2 are LGHNA and YNFKEQ.

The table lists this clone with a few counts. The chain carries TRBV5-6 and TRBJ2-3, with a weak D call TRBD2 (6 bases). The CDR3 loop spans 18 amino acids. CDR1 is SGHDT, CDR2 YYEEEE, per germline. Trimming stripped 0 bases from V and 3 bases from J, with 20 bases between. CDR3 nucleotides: TGTGCCAGCAGCTTGGCCAGGCGGGGAGGATTACGGACAGATACGCAGTATTTT. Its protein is CASSLARRGGLRTDTQYF.

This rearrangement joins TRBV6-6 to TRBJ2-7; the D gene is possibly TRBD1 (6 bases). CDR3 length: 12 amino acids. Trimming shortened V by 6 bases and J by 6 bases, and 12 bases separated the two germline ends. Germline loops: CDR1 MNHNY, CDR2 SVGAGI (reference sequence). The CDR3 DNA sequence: TGTGCCAGCAGGGTTGGGGGCGGCGAGCAGTACTTC. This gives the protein CASRVGGGEQYF.

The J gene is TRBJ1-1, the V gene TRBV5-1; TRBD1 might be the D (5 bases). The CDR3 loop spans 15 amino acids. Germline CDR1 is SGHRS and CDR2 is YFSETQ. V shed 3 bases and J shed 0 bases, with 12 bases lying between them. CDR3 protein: CASSSGAGVNTEAFF. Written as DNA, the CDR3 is TGCGCCAGCAGCTCCGGTGCGGGGGTGAACACTGAAGCTTTCTTT.

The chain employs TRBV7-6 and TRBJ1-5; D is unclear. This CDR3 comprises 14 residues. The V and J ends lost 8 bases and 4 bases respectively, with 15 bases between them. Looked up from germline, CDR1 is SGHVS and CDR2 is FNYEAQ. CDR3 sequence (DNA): TGTGCCAGCTCTGAGGGTGTGGGAAATCAGCCCCAGCATTTT. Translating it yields CASSEGVGNQPQHF.

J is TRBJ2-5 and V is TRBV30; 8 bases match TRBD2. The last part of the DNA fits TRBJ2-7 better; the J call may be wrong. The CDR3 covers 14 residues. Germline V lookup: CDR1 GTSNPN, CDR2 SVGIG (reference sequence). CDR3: CAWSWSGGTYEQYF. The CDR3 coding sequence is TGTGCCTGGAGTTGGAGCGGGGGTACCTACGAGCAGTACTTC.

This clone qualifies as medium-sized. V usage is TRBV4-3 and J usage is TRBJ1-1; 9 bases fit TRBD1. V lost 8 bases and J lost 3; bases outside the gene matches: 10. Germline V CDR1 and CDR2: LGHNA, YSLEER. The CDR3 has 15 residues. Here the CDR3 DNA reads TGCGCCAGCCGTCTCGTGAGGACAGGGGACACTGAAGCTTTCTTT. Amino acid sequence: CASRLVRTGDTEAFF.

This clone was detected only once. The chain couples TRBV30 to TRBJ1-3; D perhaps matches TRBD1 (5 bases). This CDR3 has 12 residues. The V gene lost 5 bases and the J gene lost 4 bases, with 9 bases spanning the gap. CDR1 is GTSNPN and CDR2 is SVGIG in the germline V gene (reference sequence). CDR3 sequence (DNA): TGTGCCTGGCAGGGTGGGGGAAACACCATATATTTT. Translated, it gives CAWQGGGNTIYF.

The CDR3 sequence: CASSELRQPQHF. CDR3 bases: TGTGCCAGCAGTGAATTGCGTCAGCCCCAGCATTTT. The chain joins TRBV2 to TRBJ1-5; D uncertain. There are 12 residues in the CDR3. V shed 2 bases and J shed 6 bases, with 5 bases lying between them. CDR1 and CDR2 (germline): SNHLY, FYNNEI.

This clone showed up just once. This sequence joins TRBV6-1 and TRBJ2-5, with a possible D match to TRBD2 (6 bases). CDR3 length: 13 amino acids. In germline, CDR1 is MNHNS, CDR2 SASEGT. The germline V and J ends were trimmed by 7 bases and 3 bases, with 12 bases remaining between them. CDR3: CASTRDVEETQYF. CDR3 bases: TGTGCCAGCACGCGGGACGTAGAAGAGACCCAGTACTTC.

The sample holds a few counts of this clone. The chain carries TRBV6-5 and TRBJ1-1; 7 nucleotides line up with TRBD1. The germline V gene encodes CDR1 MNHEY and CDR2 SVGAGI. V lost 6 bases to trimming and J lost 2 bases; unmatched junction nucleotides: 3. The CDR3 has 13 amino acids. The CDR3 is CASRRTGNTEAFF. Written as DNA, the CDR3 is TGTGCCAGCAGGAGGACAGGAAACACTGAAGCTTTCTTT.

The CDR3 reads CASSTTGDYEQYF. CDR3 sequence (DNA): TGTGCCAGCAGTACTACAGGGGACTACGAGCAGTACTTC. The chain couples TRBV27 to TRBJ2-7; 7 nucleotides line up with TRBD1. CDR1 MNHEY and CDR2 SMNVEV come from the germline V gene (reference sequence). The CDR3 runs 13 residues. The trim removed 5 bases at V and 3 bases at J, leaving 4 bases unmatched.

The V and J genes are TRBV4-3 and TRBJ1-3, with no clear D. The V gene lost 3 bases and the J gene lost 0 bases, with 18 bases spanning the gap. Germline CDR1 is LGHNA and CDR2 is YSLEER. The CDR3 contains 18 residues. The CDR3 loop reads CASSHSSSRAISGNTIYF. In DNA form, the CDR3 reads TGCGCCAGCAGCCACTCCTCCTCGAGGGCCATCTCTGGAAACACCATATATTTT.

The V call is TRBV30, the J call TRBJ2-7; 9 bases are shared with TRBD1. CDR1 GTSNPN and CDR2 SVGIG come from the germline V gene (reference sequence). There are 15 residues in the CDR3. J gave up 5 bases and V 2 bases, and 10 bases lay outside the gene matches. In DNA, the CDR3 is TGTGCCTGGAGTAAGAGCGGGACAGGGTCCCACGAGCAGTACTTC. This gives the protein CAWSKSGTGSHEQYF.

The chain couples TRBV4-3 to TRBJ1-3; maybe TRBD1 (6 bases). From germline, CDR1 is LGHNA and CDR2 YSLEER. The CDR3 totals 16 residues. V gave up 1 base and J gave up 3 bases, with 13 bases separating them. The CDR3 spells CASSQGTGRIGNTIYF. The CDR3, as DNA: TGCGCCAGCAGCCAAGGCACAGGGAGAATTGGAAACACCATATATTTT.

DNA for the CDR3: TGCACCAGCAGCCTTCAACAGCGGGGGCCGACCTACGAGCAGTACTTC. This sequence encodes CTSSLQQRGPTYEQYF. The chain has TRBV1 and TRBJ2-5; TRBD2 is the table's D call and was not checked against the DNA. The J call could be wrong; TRBJ2-7 is a better fit for the DNA end. TRBV1 is given as a pseudogene. This CDR3 has 16 residues.

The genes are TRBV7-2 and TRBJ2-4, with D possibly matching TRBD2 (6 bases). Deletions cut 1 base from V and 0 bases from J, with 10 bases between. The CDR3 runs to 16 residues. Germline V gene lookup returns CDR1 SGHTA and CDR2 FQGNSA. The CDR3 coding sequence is TGTGCCAGCAGCTTAGTCCGGGGACTAGCCAAAAACATTCAGTACTTC. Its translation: CASSLVRGLAKNIQYF.

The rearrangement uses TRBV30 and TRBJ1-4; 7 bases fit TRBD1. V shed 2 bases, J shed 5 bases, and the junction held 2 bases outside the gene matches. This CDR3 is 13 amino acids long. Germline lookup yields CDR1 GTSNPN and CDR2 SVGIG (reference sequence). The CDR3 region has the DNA TGTGCCTGGAGTCCGGGACAGAATGAAAAACTGTTTTTT. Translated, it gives CAWSPGQNEKLFF.

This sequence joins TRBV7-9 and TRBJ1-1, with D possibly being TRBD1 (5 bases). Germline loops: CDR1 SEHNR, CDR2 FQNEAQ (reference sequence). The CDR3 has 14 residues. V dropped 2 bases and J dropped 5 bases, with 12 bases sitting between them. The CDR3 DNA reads TGTGCCAGCAGCTTAACACCCGGGGGGACTGAAGCTTTCTTT. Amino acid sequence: CASSLTPGGTEAFF.

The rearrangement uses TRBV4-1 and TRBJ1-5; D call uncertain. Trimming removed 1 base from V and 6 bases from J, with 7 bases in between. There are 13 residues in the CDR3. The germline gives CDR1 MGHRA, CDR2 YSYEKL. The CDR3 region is CASSQVPLQPQHF. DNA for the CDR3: TGCGCCAGCAGCCAAGTTCCCCTTCAGCCCCAGCATTTT.

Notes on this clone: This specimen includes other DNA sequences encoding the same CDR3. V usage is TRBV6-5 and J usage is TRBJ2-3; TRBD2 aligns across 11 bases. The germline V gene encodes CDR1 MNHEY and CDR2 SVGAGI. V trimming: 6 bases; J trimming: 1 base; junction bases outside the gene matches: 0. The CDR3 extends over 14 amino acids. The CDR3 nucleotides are TGTGCCAGCAGGACTAGCGGGGGCACAGATACGCAGTATTTT. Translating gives CASRTSGGTDTQYF.

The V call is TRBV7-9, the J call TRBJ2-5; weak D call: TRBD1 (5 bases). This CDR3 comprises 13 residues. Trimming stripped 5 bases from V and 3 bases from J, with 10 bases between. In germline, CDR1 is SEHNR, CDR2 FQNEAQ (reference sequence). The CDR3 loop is CASSGPGKETQYF. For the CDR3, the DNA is TGTGCCAGCAGCGGGCCAGGGAAAGAGACCCAGTACTTC.

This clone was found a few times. The CDR3 DNA is TGCGCCAGCAGCCATACCGGGACAGGAACGAACACTGAAGCTTTCTTT. Residues: CASSHTGTGTNTEAFF. The V and J genes are TRBV5-1 and TRBJ1-1, with 8 bases lining up with TRBD1. Germline CDR1 SGHRS, CDR2 YFSETQ. V trimming: 4 bases; J trimming: 1 base; junction bases outside the gene matches: 9. The CDR3 has 16 residues.